The present T cell receptor beta chain was sequenced within a study of PD-1 blockade in classical Hodgkin lymphoma. The CDR3 runs 14 residues. With 5 bases removed from V and 2 bases from J, the gap between germline ends came to 13 bases. Germline CDR1 WSHSY, CDR2 SAAADI. Time point indicated: newly diagnosed, previously untreated cHL patient sample. This table comes from immunoSEQ multiplex PCR, and its TCRdb copy is limited to in-frame clones, with some not included. The sample consists of some 21,000 clones, 90% to 95% of them appearing once. The sequence derives from a human donor with classical Hodgkin lymphoma. Sequencing was performed on peripheral blood mononuclear cells (PBMCs). The chain carries TRBV10-2 and TRBJ2-7; tentatively, D is TRBD1 (6 bases). The CDR3 here is CASSRTVGPYEQYF. CDR3 DNA: TGCGCCAGCAGTAGGACAGTCGGTCCCTACGAGCAGTACTTC.